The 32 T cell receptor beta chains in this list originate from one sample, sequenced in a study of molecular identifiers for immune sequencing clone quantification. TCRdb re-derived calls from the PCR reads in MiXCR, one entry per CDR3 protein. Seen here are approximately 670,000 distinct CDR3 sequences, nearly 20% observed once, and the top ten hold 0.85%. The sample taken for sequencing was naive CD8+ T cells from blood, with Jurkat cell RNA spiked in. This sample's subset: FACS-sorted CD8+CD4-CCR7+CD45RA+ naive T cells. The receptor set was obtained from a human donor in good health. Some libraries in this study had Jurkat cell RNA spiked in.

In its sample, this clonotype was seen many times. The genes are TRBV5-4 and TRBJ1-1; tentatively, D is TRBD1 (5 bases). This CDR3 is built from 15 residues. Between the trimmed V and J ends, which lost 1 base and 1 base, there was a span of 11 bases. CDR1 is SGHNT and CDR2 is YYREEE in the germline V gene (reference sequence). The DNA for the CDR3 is TGTGCCAGCAGCTTGAGAGGGGAGCGGAACACTGAAGCTTTCTTT. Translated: CASSLRGERNTEAFF. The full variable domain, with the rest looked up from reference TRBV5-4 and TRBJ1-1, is ETGVTQSPTHLIKTRGQQVTLRCSSQSGHNTVSWYQQALGQGPQFIFQYYREEENGRGNFPPRFSGLQFPNYSSELNVNALELDDSALYLCASSLRGERNTEAFFGQGTRLTVV.

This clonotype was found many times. CDR3 in amino acids: CASSLDGGKYEQYF. In nucleotides, the CDR3 is TGTGCCAGCAGTTTAGACGGGGGCAAGTACGAGCAGTACTTC. V is TRBV27 and J is TRBJ2-7; the D gene could be TRBD1 or TRBD2 (6 bases each). The V end was cut by 2 bases, the J end by 4 bases, with 12 bases between. The CDR3 loop spans 14 amino acids. The germline V gene has CDR1 MNHEY and CDR2 SMNVEV (reference sequence).

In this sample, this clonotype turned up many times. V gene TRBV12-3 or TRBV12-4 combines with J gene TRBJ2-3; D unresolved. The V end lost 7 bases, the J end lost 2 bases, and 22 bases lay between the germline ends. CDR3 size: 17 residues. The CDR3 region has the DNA TGTGCCAGCATTGGTAACGACAAGTTCGGAAACACAGATACGCAGTATTTT. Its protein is CASIGNDKFGNTDTQYF.

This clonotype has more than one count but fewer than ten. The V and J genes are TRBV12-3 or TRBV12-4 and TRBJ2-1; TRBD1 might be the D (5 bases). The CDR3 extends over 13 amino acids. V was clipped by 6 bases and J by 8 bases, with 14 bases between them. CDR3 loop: CASSDSDRDEQFF. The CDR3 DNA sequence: TGTGCCAGCAGCGACTCAGACAGAGATGAGCAGTTCTTC.

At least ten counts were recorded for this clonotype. For the CDR3, the DNA is TGTGCCACCCAGCCCGGGACACCCGAGCAGTACTTC. Encoded protein: CATQPGTPEQYF. This chain connects TRBV10-3 to TRBJ2-7, with D possibly TRBD1 on 6 matching bases. Germline V gene sequence: CDR1 ENHRY, CDR2 SYGVKD. The CDR3 is made up of 12 amino acids. With 10 bases removed from V and 6 bases from J, the gap between germline ends came to 16 bases.

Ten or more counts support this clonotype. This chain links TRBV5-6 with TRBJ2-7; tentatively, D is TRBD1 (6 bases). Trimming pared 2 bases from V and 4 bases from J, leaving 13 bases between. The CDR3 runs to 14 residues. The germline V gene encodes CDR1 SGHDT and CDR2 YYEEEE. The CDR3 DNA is TGTGCCAGCAGCTTCGGACAGCAAAATTACGAGCAGTACTTC. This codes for CASSFGQQNYEQYF.

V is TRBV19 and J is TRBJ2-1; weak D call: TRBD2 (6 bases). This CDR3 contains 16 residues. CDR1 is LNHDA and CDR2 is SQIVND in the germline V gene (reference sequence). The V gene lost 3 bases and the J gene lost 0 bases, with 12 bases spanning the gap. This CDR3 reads CASSMAGLSSYNEQFF. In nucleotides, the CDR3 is TGTGCCAGTAGTATGGCGGGGTTGAGCTCCTACAATGAGCAGTTCTTC.

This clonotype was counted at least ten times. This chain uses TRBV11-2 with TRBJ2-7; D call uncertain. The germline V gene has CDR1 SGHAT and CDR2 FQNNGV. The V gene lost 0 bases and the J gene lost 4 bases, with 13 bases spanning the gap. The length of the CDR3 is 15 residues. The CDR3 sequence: CASSLERPAEYEQYF. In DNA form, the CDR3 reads TGTGCCAGCAGCTTAGAGCGTCCGGCGGAATACGAGCAGTACTTC.

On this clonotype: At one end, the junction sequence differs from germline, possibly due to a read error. The CDR3 loop is CASIQESANTGELLF. The CDR3 nucleotides are TGTGCCAGCATCCAAGAGAGCGCGAACACCGGGGAGCTGCTTTTT. This chain connects TRBV7-9 to TRBJ2-2, with D possibly being TRBD2 (5 bases). CDR1 is SEHNR and CDR2 is FQNEAQ in the germline V gene (reference sequence). This CDR3 spans 15 amino acids.

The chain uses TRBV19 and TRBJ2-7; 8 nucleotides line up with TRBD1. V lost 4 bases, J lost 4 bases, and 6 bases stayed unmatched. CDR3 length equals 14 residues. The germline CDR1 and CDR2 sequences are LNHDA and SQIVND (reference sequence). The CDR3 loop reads CASSTLGTGYEQYF. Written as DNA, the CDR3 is TGTGCCAGTAGTACATTGGGGACAGGATACGAGCAGTACTTC.

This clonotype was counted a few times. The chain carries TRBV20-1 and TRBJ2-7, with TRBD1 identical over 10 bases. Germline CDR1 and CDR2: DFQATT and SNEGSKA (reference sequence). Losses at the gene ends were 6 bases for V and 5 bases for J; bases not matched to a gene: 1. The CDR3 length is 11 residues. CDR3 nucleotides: TGCAGTGCGGACAGGGGGGACGAGCAGTACTTC. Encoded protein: CSADRGDEQYF.

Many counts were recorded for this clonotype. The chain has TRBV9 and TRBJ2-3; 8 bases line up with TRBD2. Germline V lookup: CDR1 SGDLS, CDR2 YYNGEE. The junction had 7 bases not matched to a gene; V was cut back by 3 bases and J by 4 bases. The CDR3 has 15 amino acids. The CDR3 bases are TGTGCCAGCAGCGAAGCGGGGGATAGCGCAGATACGCAGTATTTT. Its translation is CASSEAGDSADTQYF.

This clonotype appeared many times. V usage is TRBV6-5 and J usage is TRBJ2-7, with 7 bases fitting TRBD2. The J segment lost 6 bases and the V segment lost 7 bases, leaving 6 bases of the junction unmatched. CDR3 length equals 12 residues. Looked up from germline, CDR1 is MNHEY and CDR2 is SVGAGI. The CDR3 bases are TGTGCCAGCAAAGGACTAGGTGGCGAGCAGTACTTC. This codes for CASKGLGGEQYF.

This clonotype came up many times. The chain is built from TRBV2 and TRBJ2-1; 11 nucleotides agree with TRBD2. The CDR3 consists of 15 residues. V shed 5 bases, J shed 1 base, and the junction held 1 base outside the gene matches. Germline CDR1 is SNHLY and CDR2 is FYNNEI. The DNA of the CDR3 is TGTGCCAGCAGTTGGACTAGCGGGTCCTACAATGAGCAGTTCTTC. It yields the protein CASSWTSGSYNEQFF.

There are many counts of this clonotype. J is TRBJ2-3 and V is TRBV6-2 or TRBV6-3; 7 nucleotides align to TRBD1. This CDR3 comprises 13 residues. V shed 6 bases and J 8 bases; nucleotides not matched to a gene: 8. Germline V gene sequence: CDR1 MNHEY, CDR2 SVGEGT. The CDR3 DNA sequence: TGTGCCAGCAGCCTGACAGGGCGCCCTACGCAGTATTTT. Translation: CASSLTGRPTQYF.

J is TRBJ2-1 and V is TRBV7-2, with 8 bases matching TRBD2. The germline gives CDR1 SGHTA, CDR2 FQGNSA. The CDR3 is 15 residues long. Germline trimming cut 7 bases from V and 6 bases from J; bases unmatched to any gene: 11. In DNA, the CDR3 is TGTGCCAGCATCCTAAGCGGGAGTTTGGGCAATGAGCAGTTCTTC. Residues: CASILSGSLGNEQFF.

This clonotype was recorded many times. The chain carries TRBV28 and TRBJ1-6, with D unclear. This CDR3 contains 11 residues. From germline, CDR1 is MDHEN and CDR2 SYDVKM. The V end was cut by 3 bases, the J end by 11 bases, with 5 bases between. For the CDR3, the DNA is TGTGCCAGCAGTTTGGGTCCACCCCTCCACTTT. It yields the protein CASSLGPPLHF.

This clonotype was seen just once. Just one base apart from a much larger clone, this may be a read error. CDR3 coding DNA: TGTGCCAGCAGTTCCCCTAGCGGGAGTTGGGCAGATACGCGGTATTTT. As protein: CASSSPSGSWADTRYF. The chain employs TRBV28 and TRBJ2-3; 10 nucleotides agree with TRBD2. In germline, CDR1 is MDHEN, CDR2 SYDVKM. The CDR3 consists of 16 residues.

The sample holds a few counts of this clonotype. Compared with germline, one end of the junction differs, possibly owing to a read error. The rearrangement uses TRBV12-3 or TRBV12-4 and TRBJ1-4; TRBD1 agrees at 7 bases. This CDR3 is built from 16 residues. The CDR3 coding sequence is TGTGCCAGCAGCTCCCTGGGGGGACAGCCTAATGGAAAACTGTTTTTT. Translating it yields CASSSLGGQPNGKLFF.

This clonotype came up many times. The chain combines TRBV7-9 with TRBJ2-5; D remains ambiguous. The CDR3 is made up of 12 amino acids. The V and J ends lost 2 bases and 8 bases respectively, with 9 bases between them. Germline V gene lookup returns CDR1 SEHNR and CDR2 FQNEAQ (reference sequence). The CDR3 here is CASSLITETQYF. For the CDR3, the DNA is TGTGCCAGCAGCTTAATTACAGAAACCCAGTACTTC.

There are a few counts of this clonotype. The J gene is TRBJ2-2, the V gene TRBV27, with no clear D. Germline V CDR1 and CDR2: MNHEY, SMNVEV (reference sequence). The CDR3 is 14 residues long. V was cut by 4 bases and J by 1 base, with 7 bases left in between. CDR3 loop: CASSSILNTGELFF. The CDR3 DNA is TGTGCCAGCAGTTCTATTCTGAACACCGGGGAGCTGTTTTTT.

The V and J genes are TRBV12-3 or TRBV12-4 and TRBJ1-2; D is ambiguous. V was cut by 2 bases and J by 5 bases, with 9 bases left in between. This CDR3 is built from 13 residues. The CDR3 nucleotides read TGTGCCAGCAGTTTACAGCTAGGGTATGGCTACACCTTC. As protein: CASSLQLGYGYTF.

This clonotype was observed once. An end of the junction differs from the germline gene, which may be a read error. DNA for the CDR3: TGTGCCAGCAGCAAAGTAGCGGGAGGGGACATTCGGTACTTC. This sequence encodes CASSKVAGGDIRYF. V is TRBV12-3 or TRBV12-4 and J is TRBJ2-4; 11 positions agree with TRBD2. CDR3 length equals 14 residues.

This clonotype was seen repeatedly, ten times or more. CDR3: CASSHLRGERMNTEAFF. The CDR3 DNA reads TGTGCCAGCAGCCATCTCCGCGGGGAGCGTATGAACACTGAAGCTTTCTTT. The chain has TRBV3-1 and TRBJ1-1; D unclear. The CDR3 is 17 amino acids. V gave up 3 bases and J gave up 0 bases, with 17 bases separating them. The germline CDR1 and CDR2 sequences are LGHDT and YNNKEL (reference sequence).

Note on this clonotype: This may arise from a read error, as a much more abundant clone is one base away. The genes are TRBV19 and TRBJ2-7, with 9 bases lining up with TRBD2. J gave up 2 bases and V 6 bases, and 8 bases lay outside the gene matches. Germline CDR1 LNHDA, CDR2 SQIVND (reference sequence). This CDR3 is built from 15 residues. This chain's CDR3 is CASRPGTSSPYEQYF. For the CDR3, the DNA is TGTGCCAGTAGACCCGGGACTAGCAGCCCCTACGAGCAGTACTTC.

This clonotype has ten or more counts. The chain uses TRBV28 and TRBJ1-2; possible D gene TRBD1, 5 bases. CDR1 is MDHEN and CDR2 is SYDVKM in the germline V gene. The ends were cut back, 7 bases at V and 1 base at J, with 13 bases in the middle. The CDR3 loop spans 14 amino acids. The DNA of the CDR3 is TGTGCCAGCATCGGGGGGAGAAGTAACTATGGCTACACCTTC. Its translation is CASIGGRSNYGYTF.

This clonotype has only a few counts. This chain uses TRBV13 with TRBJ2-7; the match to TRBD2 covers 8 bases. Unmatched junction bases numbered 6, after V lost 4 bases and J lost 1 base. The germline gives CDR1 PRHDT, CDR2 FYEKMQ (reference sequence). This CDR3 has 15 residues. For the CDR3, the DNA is TGTGCCAGCAGCTCGGGGGCGGGAGGTTCCTACGAGCAGTACTTC. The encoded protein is CASSSGAGGSYEQYF.

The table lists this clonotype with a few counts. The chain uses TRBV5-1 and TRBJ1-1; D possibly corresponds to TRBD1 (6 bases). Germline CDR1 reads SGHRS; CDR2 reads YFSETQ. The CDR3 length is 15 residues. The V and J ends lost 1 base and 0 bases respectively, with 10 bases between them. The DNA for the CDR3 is TGCGCCAGCAGCTTGACAGGGTCCATGAACACTGAAGCTTTCTTT. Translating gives CASSLTGSMNTEAFF.

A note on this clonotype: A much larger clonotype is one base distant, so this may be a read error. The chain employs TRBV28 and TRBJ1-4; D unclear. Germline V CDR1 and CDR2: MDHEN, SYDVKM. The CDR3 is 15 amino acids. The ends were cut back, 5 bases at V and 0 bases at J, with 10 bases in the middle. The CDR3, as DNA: TGTGCCAGCAGTACAGACTTTACAACTAATGAAAAACTGTTTTTT. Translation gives CASSTDFTTNEKLFF. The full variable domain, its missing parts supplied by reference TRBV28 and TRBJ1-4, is DVKVTQSSRYLVKRTGEKVFLECVQDMDHENMFWYRQDPGLGLRLIYFSYDVKMKEKGDIPEGYSVSREKKERFSLILESASTNQTSMYLCASSTDFTTNEKLFFGSGTQLSVL.

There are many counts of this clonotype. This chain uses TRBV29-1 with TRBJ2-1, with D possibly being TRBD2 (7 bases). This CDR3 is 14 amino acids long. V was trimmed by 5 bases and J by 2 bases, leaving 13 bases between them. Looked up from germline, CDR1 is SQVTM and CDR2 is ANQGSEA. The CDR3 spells CSVLLGGAYNEQFF. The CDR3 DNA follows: TGCAGCGTTCTTCTAGGGGGGGCCTACAATGAGCAGTTCTTC.

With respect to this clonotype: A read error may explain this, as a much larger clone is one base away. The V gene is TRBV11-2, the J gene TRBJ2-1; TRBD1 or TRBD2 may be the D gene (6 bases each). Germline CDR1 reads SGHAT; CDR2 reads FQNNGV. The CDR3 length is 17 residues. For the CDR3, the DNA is TGTGCCAGCGGCTTATGGGGAGGACAGAGCTCCTACAATGAGCAGTTCTTC. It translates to CASGLWGGQSSYNEQFF. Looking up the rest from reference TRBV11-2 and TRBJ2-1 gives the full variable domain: EAGVAQSPRYKIIEKRQSVAFWCNPISGHATLYWYQQILGQGPKLLIQFQNNGVVDDSQLPKDRFSAERLKGVDSTLKIQPAKLEDSAVYLCASGLWGGQSSYNEQFFGPGTRLTVL.

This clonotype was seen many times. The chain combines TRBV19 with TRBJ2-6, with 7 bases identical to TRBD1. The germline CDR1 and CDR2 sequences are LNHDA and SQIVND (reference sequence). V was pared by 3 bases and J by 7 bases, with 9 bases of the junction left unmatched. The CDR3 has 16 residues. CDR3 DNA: TGTGCCAGTAGTATCCCCGACAGGGTTCCTGCCAACGTCCTGACTTTC. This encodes CASSIPDRVPANVLTF.